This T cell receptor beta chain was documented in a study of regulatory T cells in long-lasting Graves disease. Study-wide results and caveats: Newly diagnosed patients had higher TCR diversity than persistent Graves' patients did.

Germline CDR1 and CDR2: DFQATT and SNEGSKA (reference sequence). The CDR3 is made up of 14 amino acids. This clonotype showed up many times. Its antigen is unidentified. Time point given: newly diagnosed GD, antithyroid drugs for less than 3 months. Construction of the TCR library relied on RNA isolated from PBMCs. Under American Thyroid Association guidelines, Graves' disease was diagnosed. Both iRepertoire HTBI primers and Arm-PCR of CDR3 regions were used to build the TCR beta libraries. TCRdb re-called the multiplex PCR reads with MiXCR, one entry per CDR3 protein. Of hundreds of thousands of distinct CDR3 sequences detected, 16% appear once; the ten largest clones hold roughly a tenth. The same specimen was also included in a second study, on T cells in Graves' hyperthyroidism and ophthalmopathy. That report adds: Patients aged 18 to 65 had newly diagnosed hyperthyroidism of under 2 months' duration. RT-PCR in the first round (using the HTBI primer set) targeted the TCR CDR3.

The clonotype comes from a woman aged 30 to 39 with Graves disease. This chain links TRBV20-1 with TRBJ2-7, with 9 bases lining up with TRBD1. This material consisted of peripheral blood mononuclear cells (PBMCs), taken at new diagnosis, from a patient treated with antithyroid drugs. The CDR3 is CSSHKTGGAHEQYF. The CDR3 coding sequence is TGCAGCTCCCATAAAACAGGGGGCGCTCACGAGCAGTACTTC.